This T cell receptor (beta chain) was found in a study of blood T cell repertoires in COVID-19. The wider study: PBMCs, B-cell-depleted T cells, or T cells were the source of the cDNA or gDNA that made up the material.

Method: immunoSEQ multiplex PCR; TCRdb's copy keeps in-frame clones and lacks some. The table shows about 380,000 clones, with 87% occurring only once. V was shortened by 2 bases and J by 4 bases, with 15 bases between the two germline ends. Germline CDR1 MNHEY, CDR2 SMNVEV (reference sequence). The CDR3 has 17 residues. Participants were aged about 18 to 100 years from roughly 25 US areas. In assigning cohorts, the study relied on participant-reported clinical history. The chain links TRBV27 to TRBJ2-6, with TRBD1 as a possible D gene (5 bases). The receptor was derived from a man aged 30 to 39 who had recovered from COVID-19. The sample taken for sequencing was PBMCs or T cells enriched from blood (not recorded which). CDR3: CASSLGQGMFGANVLTF. The CDR3 DNA reads as TGTGCCAGCAGTTTAGGTCAGGGTATGTTCGGGGCCAACGTCCTGACTTTC.